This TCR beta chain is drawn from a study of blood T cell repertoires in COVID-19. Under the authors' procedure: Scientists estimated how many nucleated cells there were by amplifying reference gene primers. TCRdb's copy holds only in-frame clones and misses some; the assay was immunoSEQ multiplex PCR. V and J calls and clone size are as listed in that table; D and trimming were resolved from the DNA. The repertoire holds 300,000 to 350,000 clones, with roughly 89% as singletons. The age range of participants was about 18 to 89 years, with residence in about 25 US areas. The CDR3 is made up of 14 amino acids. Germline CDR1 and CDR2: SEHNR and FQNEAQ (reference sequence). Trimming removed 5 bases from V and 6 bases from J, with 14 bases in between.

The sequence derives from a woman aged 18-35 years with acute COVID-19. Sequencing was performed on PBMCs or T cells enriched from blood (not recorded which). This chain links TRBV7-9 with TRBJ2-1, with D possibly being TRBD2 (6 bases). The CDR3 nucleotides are TGTGCCAGCAGCGGGCAGCGGAGGGGCAATGAGCAGTTCTTC. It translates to CASSGQRRGNEQFF.